The text below deals with one TCR beta chain. Its antigen remains unknown. Profiling relied on immunoSEQ multiplex PCR, and the TCRdb table lists in-frame clones only, not all of them. The table includes around 100,000 clones, 75% to 90% detected once. This entry comes from a study of T cell clones after liver transplantation. The study's findings and limits: Post-transplant time points were not standardized, so conclusions are preliminary.

V lost 2 bases to trimming and J lost 0 bases, with 10 bases between them. The CDR3 is 15 residues long. The germline CDR1 and CDR2 sequences are SGHDN and FVKESK. The TCR originated in a human donor who received a liver transplant. Here the sequenced sample was CD4+ T cells from blood, taken before liver transplant. The rearrangement uses TRBV14 and TRBJ1-2; D remains ambiguous. The CDR3 is CASSQNLQPNYGYTF. DNA for the CDR3: TGTGCCAGCAGCCAAAACCTCCAGCCTAACTATGGCTACACCTTC.